Each of the 14 T cell receptor beta chains below was sequenced from the same sample in a study of blood T cell repertoires in COVID-19. TCRdb keeps only in-frame clones here, not all; method: immunoSEQ multiplex PCR. The table lists approximately 170,000 clones, 80% to 90% of them singletons. The sequenced sample was peripheral blood. Receptors originate from a woman aged 55-70 years with COVID-19, enrolled during active disease.

The V and J genes are TRBV7-9 and TRBJ1-6, with 7 bases fitting TRBD1. The germline CDR1 and CDR2 sequences are SEHNR and FQNEAQ (reference sequence). V gave up 4 bases and J gave up 10 bases; unmatched junction bases: 10. The length of the CDR3 is 15 residues. This CDR3 is CASSSTGTEDSPLHF. CDR3 DNA sequence: TGTGCCAGCAGCTCTACCGGGACAGAGGACTCACCCCTCCACTTT.

The chain couples TRBV12-3 or TRBV12-4 to TRBJ1-2; TRBD1 matches 7 bases. The V segment lost 4 bases and the J segment 4 bases; nucleotides outside the gene matches: 3. This CDR3 spans 13 amino acids. In DNA, the CDR3 is TGTGCCAGCAGTTCCACAGGGGTCTATGGCTACACCTTC. Encoded protein: CASSSTGVYGYTF.

V usage is TRBV27 and J usage is TRBJ2-7, with D maybe TRBD2 (5 bases). Germline V gene lookup returns CDR1 MNHEY and CDR2 SMNVEV (reference sequence). This CDR3 has 12 residues. V was pared by 6 bases and J by 4 bases, with 10 bases between. The CDR3 is CASRSGSYEQYF. The CDR3 region has the DNA TGTGCCAGCAGGTCGGGATCTTACGAGCAGTACTTC.

The chain employs TRBV13 and TRBJ1-1; D gene ambiguous. Germline lookup yields CDR1 PRHDT and CDR2 FYEKMQ (reference sequence). This CDR3 has 15 residues. The V end lost 0 bases, the J end lost 0 bases, and 8 bases lay between the germline ends. In DNA form, the CDR3 reads TGTGCCAGCAGCTTAGGGACACGGATGAACACTGAAGCTTTCTTT. Encoded protein: CASSLGTRMNTEAFF.

V and J are TRBV6-5 and TRBJ1-2; 7 bases fit TRBD1. Trimming removed 4 bases from V and 2 bases from J; junction bases left unmatched: 4. Germline CDR1 is MNHEY and CDR2 is SVGAGI. The CDR3 totals 14 residues. The CDR3 DNA is TGTGCCAGCAGTTCCCCAGGGGGGAACTATGGCTACACCTTC. This sequence encodes CASSSPGGNYGYTF.

The chain couples TRBV6-5 to TRBJ2-1; 9 positions match TRBD2. Trimming at V came to 4 bases and at J to 9 bases, leaving 10 bases not matched to a gene. Germline V gives CDR1 MNHEY, CDR2 SVGAGI. This CDR3 has 15 residues. The CDR3 bases are TGTGCCAGCAGTTCTTTAGCGGGAGTACGGGGTGAGCAGTTCTTC. This sequence encodes CASSSLAGVRGEQFF.

The V and J genes are TRBV19 and TRBJ2-3, with D tentatively TRBD1 (6 bases). Trimming shortened V by 5 bases and J by 1 base, and 10 bases separated the two germline ends. CDR3 length equals 14 residues. The V gene's germline CDR1 is LNHDA and CDR2 SQIVND (reference sequence). CDR3 DNA: TGTGCCAGTAGTCCTTGGACAGGCACAGATACGCAGTATTTT. It is translated as CASSPWTGTDTQYF. The whole variable domain, remainder taken from reference TRBV19 and TRBJ2-3, is DGGITQSPKYLFRKEGQNVTLSCEQNLNHDAMYWYRQDPGQGLRLIYYSQIVNDFQKGDIAEGYSVSREKKESFPLTVTSAQKNPTAFYLCASSPWTGTDTQYFGPGTRLTVL.

V is TRBV3-1 (or the pseudogene TRBV3-2) and J is TRBJ1-1, with D hard to call. V gave up 8 bases and J gave up 3 bases, with 7 bases separating them. Germline CDR1 LGHDT, CDR2 YNNKEL (reference sequence). The CDR3 has 11 residues. CDR3 amino acids: CASRRDTEAFF. The DNA of the CDR3 is TGTGCCAGCCGGAGGGACACTGAAGCTTTCTTT.

The chain employs TRBV19 and TRBJ1-1, with 7 bases fitting TRBD1. The V segment lost 4 bases and the J segment 1 base; nucleotides outside the gene matches: 3. CDR3 length: 14 residues. Germline V gene lookup returns CDR1 LNHDA and CDR2 SQIVND (reference sequence). CDR3 amino acids: CASSTRTGNTEAFF. The DNA for the CDR3 is TGTGCCAGTAGTACTCGGACAGGGAACACTGAAGCTTTCTTT.

The chain uses TRBV5-1 and TRBJ1-3, with D possibly TRBD1 on 6 matching bases. Germline V gene sequence: CDR1 SGHRS, CDR2 YFSETQ. CDR3 length: 14 residues. Trimming stripped 2 bases from V and 8 bases from J, with 14 bases between. The chain's CDR3 is CASSLSRGSYTIYF. The CDR3, as DNA: TGCGCCAGCAGCTTATCCAGGGGTTCTTACACCATATATTTT.

V gene TRBV7-8 combines with J gene TRBJ2-7, with 9 bases identical to TRBD2. After removal of 0 bases from V and 2 bases from J, the junction contained 5 bases not matched to a gene. Germline-derived CDR1 and CDR2 are SGHVS and FQNEAQ. The length of the CDR3 is 16 residues. The CDR3 loop reads CASSLALAGTAYEQYF. As DNA, the CDR3 is TGTGCCAGCAGCTTAGCCCTAGCGGGAACCGCCTACGAGCAGTACTTC.

This clone was counted a single time. The chain couples TRBV4-1 to TRBJ1-6; no reliable D call. The CDR3 extends over 17 amino acids. CDR1 is MGHRA and CDR2 is YSYEKL in the germline V gene. V shed 0 bases and J shed 5 bases, with 14 bases lying between them. CDR3 DNA sequence: TGCGCCAGCAGCCAAGATGGGAGGGCATGGGATAATTCACCCCTCCACTTT. Residues: CASSQDGRAWDNSPLHF.

This clone appeared a single time. The rearrangement uses TRBV29-1 and TRBJ2-2; TRBD2 matches at 8 bases. Germline V gene data show CDR1 as SQVTM and CDR2 as ANQGSEA. V was pared by 7 bases and J by 6 bases, with 7 bases of the junction left unmatched. The length of the CDR3 is 13 residues. CDR3 loop: CSARGGWAGELFF. The CDR3 DNA follows: TGCAGCGCCCGGGGGGGCTGGGCCGGGGAGCTGTTTTTT.

The V call is TRBV5-1, the J call TRBJ2-2, with D perhaps matching TRBD1 (5 bases). Trimming stripped 0 bases from V and 1 base from J, with 7 bases between. Per germline, CDR1 SGHRS and CDR2 YFSETQ. This CDR3 is 15 amino acids long. CDR3 protein: CASSLATGNTGELFF. As DNA, the CDR3 is TGCGCCAGCAGCTTGGCAACAGGGAACACCGGGGAGCTGTTTTTT.